The sequence of this T cell receptor (beta chain) was determined in a study of vaccination and CD4 T cells after COVID-19. Study details: The study drew post-COVID samples a median approximately 100 days after diagnosis (range 35 to 161). The stimulus for the cells was overlapping spike peptides derived from SARS-CoV-2, HCoV-NL63, HCoV-OC43 and HCoV-229E. Study results and limitations: Convalescent patients showed a median around 90% of reactive clones that were seen only post-vaccination.

CDR1 MNHNS and CDR2 SASEGT come from the germline V gene. V gave up 1 base and J gave up 5 bases, with 12 bases separating them. The CDR3 totals 14 residues. As to this clonotype: Its antigen remains unidentified.

With the Oncomine TCR Beta short-read assay, DNA from cultured CD4+ T cells was sequenced. TCRdb analysed the PCR reads with MiXCR anew, one entry per CDR3 protein. The sample has 20,000 to 30,000 distinct CDR3 sequences; roughly 60% are singletons. Treatment noted: roughly 11-day PBMC culture with coronavirus spike peptide pools or control peptides (ViraFEST assay). It was after more than 9 days of culture that CD4+ T cells were isolated by negative selection. The material sequenced was CD4+ T cells from blood, cultured in vitro. The clonotype comes from a human donor who had recovered from COVID-19. This chain joins TRBV6-1 and TRBJ2-7, with D possibly being TRBD1 (5 bases). The CDR3 DNA sequence: TGTGCCAGCAGTGAAGTTGGCAGGGCCAACGAGCAGTACTTC. Its protein is CASSEVGRANEQYF.